This T cell receptor beta chain was retrieved from a study of cytomegalovirus exposure and HLA in healthy donors. Study outcomes and limitations: In a later analysis, HLA-C alleles had the fewest associated TCRs, DRB1 alleles the most.

The germline V gene encodes CDR1 SGHNT and CDR2 YYREEE (reference sequence). V dropped 3 bases and J dropped 8; count of bases not matched to a gene: 4. This CDR3 is built from 14 residues. About this clone: No antigen is known for it.

PCR involved 60 Vbeta and 13 Jbeta primers. The assay was immunoSEQ multiplex PCR, and TCRdb's table has in-frame clones only and misses some. Here the sample spans about 140,000 clones, 82% being singletons. Sequencing input: PBMCs. J is TRBJ1-4 and V is TRBV5-4, with 10 bases matching TRBD1. The receptor was isolated from a male donor in good health and CMV-seronegative. CDR3 in DNA: TGTGCCAGCAGCTACGGACAGGGGGAGGAAAAACTGTTTTTT. Translated: CASSYGQGEEKLFF.